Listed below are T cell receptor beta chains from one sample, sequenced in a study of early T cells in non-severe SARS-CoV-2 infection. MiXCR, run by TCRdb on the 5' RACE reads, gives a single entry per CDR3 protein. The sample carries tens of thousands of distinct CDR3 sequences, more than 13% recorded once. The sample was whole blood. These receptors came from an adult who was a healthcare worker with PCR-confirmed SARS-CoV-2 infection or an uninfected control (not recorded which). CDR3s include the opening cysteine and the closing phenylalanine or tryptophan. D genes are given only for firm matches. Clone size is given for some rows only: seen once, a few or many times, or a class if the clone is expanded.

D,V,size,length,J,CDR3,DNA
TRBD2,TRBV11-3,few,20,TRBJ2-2,CASSLGWRLAGAPNTGELFF,TGTGCCAGCAGCTTAGGGTGGAGACTAGCGGGAGCTCCGAACACCGGGGAGCTGTTTTTT
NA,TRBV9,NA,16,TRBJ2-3,CASSVEPRSPPDTQYF,TGTGCCAGCAGCGTAGAGCCCAGGTCCCCCCCAGATACGCAGTATTTT
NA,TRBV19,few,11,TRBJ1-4,CASTRDEKLFF,TGTGCCAGTACCAGGGACGAAAAACTGTTTTTT
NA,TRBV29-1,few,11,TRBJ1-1,CSTGGQPEAFF,TGCAGCACCGGGGGTCAGCCCGAAGCTTTCTTT
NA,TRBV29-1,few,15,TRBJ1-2,CSVGEPGASNYGYTF,TGCAGCGTTGGGGAACCGGGAGCATCCAACTATGGCTACACCTTC
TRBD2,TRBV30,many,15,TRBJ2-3,CAWSGTSGGADTQYF,TGTGCCTGGAGTGGGACTAGCGGGGGGGCAGATACGCAGTATTTT
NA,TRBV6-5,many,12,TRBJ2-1,CASSYSLNEQFF,TGTGCCAGCAGTTACTCGCTGAATGAGCAGTTCTTC
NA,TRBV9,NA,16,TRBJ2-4,CASSVGFGTAKNIQYF,TGTGCCAGCAGCGTAGGATTCGGGACAGCCAAAAACATTCAGTACTTC
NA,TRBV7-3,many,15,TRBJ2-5,CASSLRKDSQETQYF,TGTGCCAGCAGCTTACGCAAGGACAGTCAAGAGACCCAGTACTTC
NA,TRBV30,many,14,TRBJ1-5,CAWSGGHGWQPQHF,TGTGCCTGGAGTGGCGGACATGGGTGGCAGCCCCAGCATTTT
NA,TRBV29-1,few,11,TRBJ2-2,CSVGVSGELFF,TGCAGCGTTGGGGTTTCCGGGGAGCTGTTTTTT
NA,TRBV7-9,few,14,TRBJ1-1,CASSPRIANTEAFF,TGTGCCAGCAGCCCGCGTATTGCGAACACTGAAGCTTTCTTT
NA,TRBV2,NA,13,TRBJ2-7,CASSGGINYEQYF,TGTGCCAGCAGTGGAGGCATCAACTACGAGCAGTACTTC
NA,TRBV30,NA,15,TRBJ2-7,CAWSVFKLTGYEQYF,TGTGCCTGGAGTGTTTTCAAGTTGACGGGCTACGAGCAGTACTTC
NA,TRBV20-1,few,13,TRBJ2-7,CSASGTDPYEQYF,TGCAGTGCTAGTGGAACTGACCCCTACGAGCAGTACTTC
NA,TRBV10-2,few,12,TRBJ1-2,CASSGDNYGYTF,TGCGCCAGCAGTGGTGACAACTATGGCTACACCTTC
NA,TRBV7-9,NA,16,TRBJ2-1,CASSLGAGTDYNEQFF,TGTGCCAGCAGCTTAGGAGCGGGGACAGATTACAATGAGCAGTTCTTC
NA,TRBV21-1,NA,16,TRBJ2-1,CASSRASGGFASEQFF,TGTGCCAGCAGCAGGGCTAGCGGGGGTTTTGCATCTGAGCAGTTCTTC
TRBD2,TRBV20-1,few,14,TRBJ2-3,CSASRREGSDTQYF,TGCAGTGCTAGTCGGCGGGAGGGATCAGATACGCAGTATTTT
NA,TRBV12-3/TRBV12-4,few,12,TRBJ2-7,CASGLYSYEQYF,TGTGCCAGCGGACTGTATTCCTACGAGCAGTACTTC
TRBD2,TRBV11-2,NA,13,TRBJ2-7,CASSSGLANEQYF,TGTGCCAGCAGCTCGGGACTAGCGAACGAGCAGTACTTC
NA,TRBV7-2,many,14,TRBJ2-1,CASSSGHPGTEQFF,TGTGCCAGCAGCTCGGGACATCCCGGGACTGAGCAGTTCTTC
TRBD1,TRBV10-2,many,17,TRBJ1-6,CASSESIGTVPNSPLHF,TGCGCCAGCAGTGAGTCGATTGGGACAGTACCTAATTCACCCCTCCACTTT
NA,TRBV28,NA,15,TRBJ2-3,CASTHSQASTDTQYF,TGTGCCAGCACCCACTCCCAGGCTAGCACAGATACGCAGTATTTT
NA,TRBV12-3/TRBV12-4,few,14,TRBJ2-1,CASSLVGQINEQFF,TGTGCCAGCAGTTTAGTGGGACAAATCAATGAGCAGTTCTTC
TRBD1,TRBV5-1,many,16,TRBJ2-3,CASSGVRDSSTDTQYF,TGCGCCAGCAGCGGCGTCCGGGACAGTAGCACAGATACGCAGTATTTT
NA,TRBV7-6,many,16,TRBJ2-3,CASSLKTNFPWDTQYF,TGTGCCAGCAGCTTAAAGACAAACTTTCCCTGGGATACGCAGTATTTT
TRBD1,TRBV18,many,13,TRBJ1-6,CASSPGQDSPLHF,TGTGCCAGCTCCCCGGGACAGGATTCACCCCTCCACTTT
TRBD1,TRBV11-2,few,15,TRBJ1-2,CASSSTGQGGYGYTF,TGTGCCAGCAGCTCGACAGGGCAAGGGGGCTATGGCTACACCTTC
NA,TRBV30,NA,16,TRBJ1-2,CAWSIRVSAPSYGYTF,TGTGCCTGGAGTATCAGAGTTTCTGCACCCAGCTATGGCTACACCTTC
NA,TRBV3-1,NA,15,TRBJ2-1,CASSQRGLSINEQFF,TGTGCCAGCAGCCAACGGGGGTTAAGTATAAATGAGCAGTTCTTC
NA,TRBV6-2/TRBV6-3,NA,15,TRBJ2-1,CASSYSLSSYNEQFF,TGTGCCAGCAGTTACTCTCTTAGCTCCTACAATGAGCAGTTCTTC
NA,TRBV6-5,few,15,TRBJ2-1,CASSFPSRPINEQFF,TGTGCCAGCAGTTTCCCTAGCCGTCCCATCAATGAGCAGTTCTTC
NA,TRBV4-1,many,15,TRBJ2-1,CASSPGGGGWHEQFF,TGCGCCAGCAGCCCTGGAGGGGGGGGCTGGCATGAGCAGTTCTTC
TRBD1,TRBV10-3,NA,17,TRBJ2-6,CAISREGQGSGANVLTF,TGTGCCATCAGCAGAGAGGGACAGGGCTCTGGGGCCAACGTCCTGACTTTC
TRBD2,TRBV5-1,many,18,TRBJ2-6,CASGTPSGGPSGANVLTF,TGCGCCAGCGGCACACCTAGCGGGGGGCCCTCTGGGGCCAACGTCCTGACTTTC
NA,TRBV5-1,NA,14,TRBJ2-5,CASSLDVSQETQYF,TGCGCCAGCAGCTTGGATGTTAGCCAAGAGACCCAGTACTTC
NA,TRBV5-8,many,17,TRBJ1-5,CASSVLRGSDSNQPQHF,TGTGCCAGCAGCGTACTAAGGGGGTCCGATAGCAATCAGCCCCAGCATTTT
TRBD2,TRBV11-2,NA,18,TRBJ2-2,CASSHTVTSGRNTGELFF,TGTGCCAGCAGCCATACCGTTACTAGCGGGAGGAACACCGGGGAGCTGTTTTTT
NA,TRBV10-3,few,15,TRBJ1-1,CAIRPSQGHSTEAFF,TGTGCCATCAGACCCTCACAAGGCCATTCCACTGAAGCTTTCTTT
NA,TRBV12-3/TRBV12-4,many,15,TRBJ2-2,CASLTHEGNTGELFF,TGTGCCAGCCTCACGCATGAGGGGAACACCGGGGAGCTGTTTTTT
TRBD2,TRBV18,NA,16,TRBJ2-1,CASSFSGTSGLNEQFF,TGTGCCAGCTCGTTCTCCGGGACTAGCGGGCTTAATGAGCAGTTCTTC
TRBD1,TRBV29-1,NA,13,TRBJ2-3,CSVAQGAGDTQYF,TGCAGCGTTGCCCAGGGGGCAGGAGATACGCAGTATTTT